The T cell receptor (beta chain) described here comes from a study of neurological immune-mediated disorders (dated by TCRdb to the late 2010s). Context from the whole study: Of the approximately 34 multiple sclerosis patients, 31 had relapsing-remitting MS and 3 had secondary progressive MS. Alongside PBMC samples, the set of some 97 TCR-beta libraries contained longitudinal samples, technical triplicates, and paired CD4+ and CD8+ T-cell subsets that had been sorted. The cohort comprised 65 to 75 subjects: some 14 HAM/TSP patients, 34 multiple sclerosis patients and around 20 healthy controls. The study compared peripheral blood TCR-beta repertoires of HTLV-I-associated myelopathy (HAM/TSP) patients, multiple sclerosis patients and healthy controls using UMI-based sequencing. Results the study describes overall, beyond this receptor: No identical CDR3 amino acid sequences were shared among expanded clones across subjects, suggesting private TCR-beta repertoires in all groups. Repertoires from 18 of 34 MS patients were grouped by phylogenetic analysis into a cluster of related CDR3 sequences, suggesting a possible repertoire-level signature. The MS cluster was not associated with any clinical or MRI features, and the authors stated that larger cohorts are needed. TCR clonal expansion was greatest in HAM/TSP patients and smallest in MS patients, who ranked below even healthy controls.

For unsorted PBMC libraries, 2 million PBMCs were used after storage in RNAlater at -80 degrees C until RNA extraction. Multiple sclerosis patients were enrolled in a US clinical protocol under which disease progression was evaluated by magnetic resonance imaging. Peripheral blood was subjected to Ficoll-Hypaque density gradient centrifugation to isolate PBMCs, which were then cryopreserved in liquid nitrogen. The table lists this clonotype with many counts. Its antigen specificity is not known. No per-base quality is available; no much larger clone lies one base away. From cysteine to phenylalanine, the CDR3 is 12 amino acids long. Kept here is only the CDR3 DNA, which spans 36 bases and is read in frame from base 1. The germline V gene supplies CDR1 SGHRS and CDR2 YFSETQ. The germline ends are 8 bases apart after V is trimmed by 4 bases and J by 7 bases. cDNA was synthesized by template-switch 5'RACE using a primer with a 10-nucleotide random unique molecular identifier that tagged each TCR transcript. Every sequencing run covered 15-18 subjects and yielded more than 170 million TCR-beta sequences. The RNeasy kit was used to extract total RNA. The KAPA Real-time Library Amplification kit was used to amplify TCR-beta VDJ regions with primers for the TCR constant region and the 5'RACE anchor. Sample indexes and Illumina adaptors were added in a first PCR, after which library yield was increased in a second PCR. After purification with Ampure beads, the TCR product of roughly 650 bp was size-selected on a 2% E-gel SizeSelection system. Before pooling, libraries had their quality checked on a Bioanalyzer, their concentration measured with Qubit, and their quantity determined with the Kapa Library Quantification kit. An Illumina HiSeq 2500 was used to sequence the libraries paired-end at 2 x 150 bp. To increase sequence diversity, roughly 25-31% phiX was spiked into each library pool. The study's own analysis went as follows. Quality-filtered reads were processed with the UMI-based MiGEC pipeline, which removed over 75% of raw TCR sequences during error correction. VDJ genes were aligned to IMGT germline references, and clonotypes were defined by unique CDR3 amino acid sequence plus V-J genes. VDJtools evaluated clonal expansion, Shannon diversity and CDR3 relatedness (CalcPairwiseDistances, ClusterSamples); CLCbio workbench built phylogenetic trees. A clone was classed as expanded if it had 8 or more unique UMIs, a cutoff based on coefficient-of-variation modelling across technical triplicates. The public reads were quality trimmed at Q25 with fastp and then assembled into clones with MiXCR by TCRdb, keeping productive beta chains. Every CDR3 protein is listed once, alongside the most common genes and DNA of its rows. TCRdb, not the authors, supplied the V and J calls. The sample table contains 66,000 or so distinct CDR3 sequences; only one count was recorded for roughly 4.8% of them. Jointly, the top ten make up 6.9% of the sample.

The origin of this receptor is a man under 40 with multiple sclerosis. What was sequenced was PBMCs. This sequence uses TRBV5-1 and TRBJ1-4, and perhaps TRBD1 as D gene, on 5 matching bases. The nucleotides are TGCGCCAGCAGCGGGGGTGGTGAAAAACTGTTTTTT. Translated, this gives CASSGGGEKLFF.